This T cell receptor beta chain derives from a study of shared clonotypes between healthy human individuals. Study-level background: The people who gave samples were a couple of women and a few men aged 18 to 49. Study-wide findings and caveats: Sample collection involved blood only; tissue repertoires are likely different.

The authors sequenced unsorted PBMC DNA on ten immunoSEQ deep assay plates. TCRdb's copy holds only in-frame clones and misses some; the assay was immunoSEQ multiplex PCR. The sample records fewer than 650,000 clones, around 80% being singletons. Trimming cost V 6 bases and J 0 bases, with 21 bases left between them. Germline CDR1 and CDR2: MDHEN and SYDVKM. The CDR3 runs 17 residues. In the case of this clone: Its antigen is still unknown.

The gene calls are TRBV28 and TRBJ2-7; tentatively, D is TRBD2 (6 bases). The sequence was obtained from a middle-aged woman in good health. Some clones in this sample may be carry-over from other donors' samples. Sequenced material: PBMCs. CDR3 protein: CASSSVGFGSRSYEQYF. The CDR3 DNA reads TGTGCCAGCAGCTCAGTTGGGTTCGGGAGTCGCTCCTACGAGCAGTACTTC.